This is a list of T cell receptor beta chains from one sample in a study of T cell repertoires in cytomegalovirus infection. TCRdb ran MiXCR on the reads and lists one entry per CDR3 protein. This sample has hundreds of thousands of distinct CDR3 sequences, with approximately 31% found just once. The sample consisted of PBMCs. These receptors were taken from a human donor in good health (CMV status not recorded). Some clones in this sample may be carry-over from other donors' samples. CDR3s include the opening cysteine and the closing phenylalanine or tryptophan. The D gene is left open where the match is weak. Expanded clones are given a class, and other clones once, few, many or no size at all.

D: TRBD1
size: .
J: TRBJ2-7
V: TRBV2
DNA: TGTGCCACCGGACAGGGAGAGGTATACGAGCAGTACTTC
CDR3: CATGQGEVYEQYF

D: TRBD1
size: .
J: TRBJ2-1
V: TRBV29-1
DNA: TGCAGCGTTGAGCTCCGGACCGGGACAGGTTCCTACAATGAGCAGTTCTTC
CDR3: CSVELRTGTGSYNEQFF

D: .
size: once
J: TRBJ2-5
V: TRBV2
DNA: TGTGCCAGCAGTCCAAGTGGGGGGAGGAAAGAGACCCAGTACTTC
CDR3: CASSPSGGRKETQYF

D: TRBD1
size: .
J: TRBJ1-1
V: TRBV7-6
DNA: TGTGCCAGCAGCTTAGAGGACAGGGGACTTCGCACTGAAGCTTTCTTT
CDR3: CASSLEDRGLRTEAFF

D: .
size: few
J: TRBJ2-6
V: TRBV6-5
DNA: TGTGCCAGCAGAAAGGAGTCTGGGGCCAACGTCCTGACTTTC
CDR3: CASRKESGANVLTF

D: .
size: few
J: TRBJ2-7
V: TRBV7-6
DNA: TGTGCCAGCAGCTTAGATGGGGCAGGCGAGCAGTACTTC
CDR3: CASSLDGAGEQYF

D: .
size: .
J: TRBJ1-5
V: TRBV15
DNA: TGTGCCACCAGCAGTTCTCCGTTTCAGCCCCAGCATTTT
CDR3: CATSSSPFQPQHF

D: .
size: many
J: TRBJ2-7
V: TRBV7-2
DNA: TGTGCCAGCAGCGACGACGGCGCAGGGAAGCAGTACTTC
CDR3: CASSDDGAGKQYF

D: .
size: .
J: TRBJ1-2
V: TRBV27
DNA: TGTGCCAGCAGTTTAAAGGTCCAGGGACCGACTAACTATGGCTACACCTTC
CDR3: CASSLKVQGPTNYGYTF

D: .
size: few
J: TRBJ1-3
V: TRBV18
DNA: TGTGCCAGCTCACAACTGGACGGACCGAGCTCTGGAAACACCATATATTTT
CDR3: CASSQLDGPSSGNTIYF

D: TRBD2
size: .
J: TRBJ2-3
V: TRBV20-1
DNA: TGCAGTGCACAGGGACTAGCGGGGGGCCGGTACACAGATACGCAGTATTTT
CDR3: CSAQGLAGGRYTDTQYF

D: TRBD1
size: .
J: TRBJ1-1
V: TRBV25-1
DNA: TGTGCCAGCACGGGACAGGGTCATTACACTGAAGCTTTCTTT
CDR3: CASTGQGHYTEAFF

D: .
size: .
J: TRBJ1-2
V: TRBV20-1
DNA: TGCAGTGTGAGATCCGGCGGGTGGCCTCTATCGAACTATGGCTACACCTTC
CDR3: CSVRSGGWPLSNYGYTF

D: .
size: .
J: TRBJ2-1
V: TRBV19
DNA: TGTGCCAGTAGTGAAGGGCGTTTTTGGAATGAGCAGTTCTTC
CDR3: CASSEGRFWNEQFF

D: .
size: .
J: TRBJ2-1
V: TRBV20-1
DNA: TGCAGTGCCCCCGTGGTGGTGTACAATGAGCAGTTCTTC
CDR3: CSAPVVVYNEQFF

D: TRBD2
size: .
J: TRBJ2-3
V: TRBV27
DNA: TGTGCCAGCAGTTTATCGATCGCGGCTAGCGGGATAAACACAGATACGCAGTATTTT
CDR3: CASSLSIAASGINTDTQYF

D: TRBD2
size: few
J: TRBJ2-1
V: TRBV20-1
DNA: TGCAGTGGCACCGACGGGGGGAGCTCCTACAATGAGCAGTTCTTC
CDR3: CSGTDGGSSYNEQFF

D: .
size: .
J: TRBJ2-3
V: TRBV28
DNA: TGTGCCAGCCGCCCCGGGACGGATTCCACAGATACGCAGTATTTT
CDR3: CASRPGTDSTDTQYF

D: .
size: .
J: TRBJ1-4
V: TRBV5-3
DNA: TGTGCCAGCAGCCTGGGGCAGGGGTACGCAACTAATGAAAAACTGTTTTTT
CDR3: CASSLGQGYATNEKLFF

D: TRBD1
size: .
J: TRBJ1-1
V: TRBV20-1
DNA: TGCAGTGCTACCACAACCGGGGCAGGGGGGAGAGTGTTTGCTGAAGCTTTCTTT
CDR3: CSATTTGAGGRVFAEAFF

D: TRBD2
size: .
J: TRBJ2-7
V: TRBV6-5
DNA: TGTGCCAGCACCCAGCCTAGCGGCTCCTACGAGCAGTACTTC
CDR3: CASTQPSGSYEQYF

D: .
size: .
J: TRBJ1-5
V: TRBV15
DNA: TGTGCCACCAGCAGAGAGGTGGGTCAGCCCCAGCATTTT
CDR3: CATSREVGQPQHF

D: TRBD1
size: few
J: TRBJ2-3
V: TRBV9
DNA: TGTGCCAGCAGCGTTACAGGGGGCGTACCGGATACGCAGTATTTT
CDR3: CASSVTGGVPDTQYF

D: .
size: .
J: TRBJ1-5
V: TRBV4-1
DNA: TGCGCCAGCAGTAAGGGGAGAAGCAATCAGCCCCAGCATTTT
CDR3: CASSKGRSNQPQHF

D: .
size: few
J: TRBJ1-2
V: TRBV28
DNA: TGTGCCAGTTCCATTAACTATGGCTACACCTTC
CDR3: CASSINYGYTF

D: .
size: few
J: TRBJ2-5
V: TRBV14
DNA: TGTGCCAGCAGCCAACTAAGGGGTGGGGAGACCCAGTACTTC
CDR3: CASSQLRGGETQYF

D: .
size: .
J: TRBJ2-7
V: TRBV5-1
DNA: TGCGCCAGCAGCTTGGCGGGAATCGACGAGCAGTACTTC
CDR3: CASSLAGIDEQYF

D: TRBD1
size: .
J: TRBJ2-3
V: TRBV7-8
DNA: TGTGCCAGCAGCTTGGACAGGGTAGCAGAGACTCAGTATTTT
CDR3: CASSLDRVAETQYF